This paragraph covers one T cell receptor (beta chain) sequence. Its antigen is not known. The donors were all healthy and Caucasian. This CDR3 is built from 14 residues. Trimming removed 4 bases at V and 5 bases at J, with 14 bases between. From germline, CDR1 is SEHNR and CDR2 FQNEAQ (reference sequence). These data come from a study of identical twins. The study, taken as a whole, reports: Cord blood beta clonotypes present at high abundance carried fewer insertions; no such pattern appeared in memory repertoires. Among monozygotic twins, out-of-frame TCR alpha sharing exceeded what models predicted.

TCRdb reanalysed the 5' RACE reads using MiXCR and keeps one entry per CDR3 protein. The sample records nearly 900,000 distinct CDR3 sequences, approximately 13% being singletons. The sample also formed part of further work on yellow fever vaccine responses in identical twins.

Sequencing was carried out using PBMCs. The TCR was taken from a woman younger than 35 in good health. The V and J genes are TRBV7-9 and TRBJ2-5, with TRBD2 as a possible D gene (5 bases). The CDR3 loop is CASSYAAVSETQYF. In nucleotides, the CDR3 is TGTGCCAGCAGCTACGCAGCGGTTTCCGAGACCCAGTACTTC.